Included here is one T cell receptor beta chain sequence, with context. Losses at the gene ends were 4 bases for V and 9 bases for J; bases not matched to a gene: 5. The V gene's germline CDR1 is SGHRS and CDR2 YFSETQ. This CDR3 region has 12 residues. Original handling: Amplification of reference gene primers provided the estimated nucleated cell counts. Clones were sequenced by immunoSEQ multiplex PCR, and TCRdb holds only the in-frame ones, with some missing. The DNA was the basis for D and trimming; V, J and clone size are from that table. The table shows 250,000 to 300,000 clones, with about 88% occurring only once. This entry belongs to a study of blood T cell repertoires in COVID-19. Study summary: Sites across the United States, Italy and Spain contributed samples from acute and convalescent COVID-19. Sample material is recorded as cDNA or gDNA derived from T cells, B-cell-depleted T cells, or PBMCs.

This sequence joins TRBV5-1 and TRBJ1-1; 8 bases match TRBD1. The sequenced sample consisted of peripheral blood. The sequence was collected from a man aged 18 to 29 with active or convalescent COVID-19. The CDR3 loop reads CASSEDRVKAFF. The DNA of the CDR3 is TGCGCCAGCAGCGAGGACAGGGTGAAAGCTTTCTTT.